The rows below give T cell receptor beta chains drawn from one sample of a study of cytomegalovirus exposure and HLA in healthy donors. Some clones are missing from TCRdb's copy, which holds only in-frame ones; the method was immunoSEQ multiplex PCR. The table has some 150,000 clones, around nine tenths seen once; the top ten hold 2.5% to 4%. The specimen was PBMCs. The receptor source for this set is a woman aged 18 to 35 in good health and CMV-seropositive. The CDR3 runs from the conserved cysteine through the conserved F or W. The order of the fields is J gene, V gene, clone size, D gene, CDR3 DNA, CDR3 protein. The D gene is left open where the match is weak. Size is stated for part of the rows, as once, few or many counts, or as a class when the clone is expanded.

j_gene: TRBJ1-5
v_gene: TRBV6-5
abundance: NA
d_gene: NA
CDR3nt: TGTGCCAGCAGCTCACAGGGTTTAGGGAATCAGCCCCAGCATTTT
CDR3aa: CASSSQGLGNQPQHF

j_gene: TRBJ2-7
v_gene: TRBV4-1
abundance: NA
d_gene: TRBD2
CDR3nt: TGCGCCAGCAGCCAGGATAGCGGGGAGAGCTCCTACGAGCAGTACTTC
CDR3aa: CASSQDSGESSYEQYF

j_gene: TRBJ2-1
v_gene: TRBV7-2
abundance: NA
d_gene: TRBD2
CDR3nt: TGTGCCAGCAGCCTAAGCCTAGCGGGAGGGGCCAATGAGCAGTTCTTC
CDR3aa: CASSLSLAGGANEQFF

j_gene: TRBJ2-2
v_gene: TRBV9
abundance: once
d_gene: NA
CDR3nt: TGTGCCAGCAGCGTAGGTCCCGGGACACCGAACACCGGGGAGCTGTTTTTT
CDR3aa: CASSVGPGTPNTGELFF

j_gene: TRBJ2-7
v_gene: TRBV2
abundance: NA
d_gene: TRBD2
CDR3nt: TGTGCCAGCAGTGAAATTAGTCCTAGCGGGAGGGCGCAGTACTTC
CDR3aa: CASSEISPSGRAQYF

j_gene: TRBJ1-1
v_gene: TRBV18
abundance: NA
d_gene: NA
CDR3nt: TGTGCCAGCTCACCTTCTCCAGAAATTCGAGCTTTCTTT
CDR3aa: CASSPSPEIRAFF

j_gene: TRBJ2-1
v_gene: TRBV19
abundance: NA
d_gene: NA
CDR3nt: TGTGCCAGTAGTCCACAGCTTGTTAGAGACAATGAGCAGTTCTTC
CDR3aa: CASSPQLVRDNEQFF

j_gene: TRBJ2-7
v_gene: TRBV19
abundance: NA
d_gene: NA
CDR3nt: TGTGCCAGTAGTATAATTCTCGGGTCTTCCGAGCAGTACTTC
CDR3aa: CASSIILGSSEQYF

j_gene: TRBJ2-3
v_gene: TRBV2
abundance: NA
d_gene: TRBD1
CDR3nt: TGTGCCAGCAGTGAACGGAACAGGGGACGAAGCACAGATACGCAGTATTTT
CDR3aa: CASSERNRGRSTDTQYF

j_gene: TRBJ2-1
v_gene: TRBV5-1
abundance: once
d_gene: TRBD1
CDR3nt: TGCGCCAGCAGCTTCTTCCTCCTAGGGGCAGGGGGCACCGATGAGCAGTTCTTC
CDR3aa: CASSFFLLGAGGTDEQFF

j_gene: TRBJ2-1
v_gene: TRBV9
abundance: NA
d_gene: TRBD1
CDR3nt: TGTGCCAGCAGCGTAGATACAGGGGGTGGTTTGGATGAGCAGTTCTTC
CDR3aa: CASSVDTGGGLDEQFF